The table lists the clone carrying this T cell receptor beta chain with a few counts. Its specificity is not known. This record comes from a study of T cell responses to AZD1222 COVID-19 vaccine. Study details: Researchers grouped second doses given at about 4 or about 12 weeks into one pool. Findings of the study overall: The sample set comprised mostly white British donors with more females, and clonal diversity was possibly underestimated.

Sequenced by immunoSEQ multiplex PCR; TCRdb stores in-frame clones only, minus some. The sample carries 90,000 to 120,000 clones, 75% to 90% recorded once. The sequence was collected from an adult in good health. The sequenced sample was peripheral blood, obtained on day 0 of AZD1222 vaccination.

CDR3 residues: CASSLSKGGETQYF. The DNA of the CDR3 is TGTGCCAGCAGTTTATCGAAGGGGGGAGAGACCCAGTACTTC. V usage is TRBV27 and J usage is TRBJ2-5; D is possibly TRBD1 or TRBD2 (6 bases each). CDR3 size: 14 residues. The germline V gene has CDR1 MNHEY and CDR2 SMNVEV (reference sequence). The V end lost 0 bases, the J end lost 4 bases, and 9 bases lay between the germline ends.